This TCR beta chain was sequenced for a study of Ad26.COV2.S vaccination and SARS-CoV-2 variants. Notes on this clone: The antigen is undetermined.

Trimming removed 2 bases at V and 7 bases at J, with 12 bases between. The CDR3 is 13 amino acids. Germline V gene lookup returns CDR1 MDHEN and CDR2 SYDVKM. Broader study findings: Whether participants received vaccine or placebo, their non-spike TCR breadth was similar.

Only in-frame clones appear in the TCRdb table, and some are missing; sequencing was by immunoSEQ multiplex PCR. This sample yields some 350,000 clones, of which approximately 87% are seen a single time; around 5% belongs to the top ten. Treatment indicated: approximately 18 received Ad26.COV2.S at low or high dose, single or two shots; 5 received placebo; per-sample allocation not given. Collection of samples fell on day 63 after the first vaccine or placebo injection. This adult donor, from Boston, was 18-55 years old. This clonotype was sampled from a person aged 18-65 years who received the Ad26.COV2.S COVID-19 vaccine or a placebo. The V gene is TRBV28, the J gene TRBJ2-7, with a tentative D call TRBD1 (5 bases). The source material was peripheral blood, sampled in a trial of Ad26.COV2.S vaccine versus placebo. CDR3 bases: TGTGCCAGCAGTTTACAGGGCGGATATGAGCAGTACTTC. Its translation is CASSLQGGYEQYF.